A single sample is the source of the 16 T cell receptor beta chains below, sequenced in a study of blood T cell repertoires in COVID-19. Assay used: immunoSEQ multiplex PCR; TCRdb lists only in-frame clones, some missing. The profile shows roughly 150,000 clones, more than 75% of them singletons. Material for sequencing was peripheral blood. These receptors were taken from a man aged 55 to 70 with active or convalescent COVID-19.

This rearrangement joins TRBV3-1 (or the pseudogene TRBV3-2) to TRBJ1-3, with 7 bases identical to TRBD1. V gave up 3 bases and J gave up 4 bases; unmatched junction bases: 3. The CDR3 consists of 14 residues. Germline V gene lookup returns CDR1 LGHDT and CDR2 YNNKEL (reference sequence). Here the CDR3 reads CASSQGQLGNTIYF. The CDR3 coding sequence is TGTGCCAGCAGCCAGGGACAGCTAGGAAACACCATATATTTT.

In this sample, this clone turned up once. The chain carries TRBV18 and TRBJ1-2, with TRBD1 matching 7 bases. Germline V CDR1 and CDR2: KGHSH, LQKENI. The CDR3 sequence is 16 residues long. V gave up 0 bases and J gave up 4 bases; unmatched junction bases: 8. DNA for the CDR3: TGTGCCAGCTCACCACCTTATCCCGGGACAGTCTATGGCTACACCTTC. The encoded protein is CASSPPYPGTVYGYTF.

The chain couples TRBV7-2 to TRBJ2-7; TRBD2 might be the D (7 bases). The CDR3 covers 16 residues. V was trimmed by 1 base and J by 6 bases, leaving 19 bases between them. Germline V gene lookup returns CDR1 SGHTA and CDR2 FQGNSA. The CDR3 DNA follows: TGTGCCAGCAGCTTAGGGGGGCGGGGGCCTCACGGCGAGCAGTACTTC. Its protein product is CASSLGGRGPHGEQYF. The full variable domain, rest sourced from reference TRBV7-2 and TRBJ2-7, is GAGVSQSPSNKVTEKGKDVELRCDPISGHTALYWYRQSLGQGLEFLIYFQGNSAPDKSGLPSDRFSAERTGGSVSTLTIQRTQQEDSAVYLCASSLGGRGPHGEQYFGPGTRLTVT.

The chain is built from TRBV12-5 and TRBJ1-1; tentative D call: TRBD1 (6 bases). There are 14 residues in the CDR3. CDR1 is LGHNT and CDR2 is FRNRAP in the germline V gene. CDR3 region: CGGQPAPPSTEAFF. The CDR3 DNA is TGTGGAGGACAGCCGGCCCCGCCGAGTACTGAAGCTTTCTTT.

This clone has only a few counts. The chain combines TRBV4-1 with TRBJ2-5; 12 bases agree with TRBD2. Per germline, CDR1 MGHRA and CDR2 YSYEKL. This CDR3 has 17 amino acids. Unmatched junction bases numbered 8, after V lost 0 bases and J lost 6 bases. The CDR3 spells CASSQEASGGASKTQYF. CDR3 DNA: TGCGCCAGCAGCCAAGAGGCTAGCGGGGGGGCCTCGAAGACCCAGTACTTC.

The gene calls are TRBV11-2 and TRBJ1-1; possible D gene TRBD1, 6 bases. This CDR3 has 12 residues. The germline V gene has CDR1 SGHAT and CDR2 FQNNGV. V lost 1 base and J lost 11, with 11 bases in between. The CDR3 loop is CASSLVEGGAFF. CDR3 DNA: TGTGCCAGCAGCTTAGTTGAGGGGGGGGCTTTCTTT.

The V and J genes are TRBV5-1 and TRBJ2-3; a weak D match, TRBD2 (6 bases). V was shortened by 6 bases and J by 3 bases, with 8 bases between the two germline ends. The CDR3 totals 12 residues. Germline CDR1 and CDR2: SGHRS and YFSETQ. The CDR3 DNA is TGCGCCAGCAAACGGGAGACAGATACGCAGTATTTT. Amino acid sequence: CASKRETDTQYF. The whole variable domain, remainder taken from reference TRBV5-1 and TRBJ2-3, is KAGVTQTPRYLIKTRGQQVTLSCSPISGHRSVSWYQQTPGQGLQFLFEYFSETQRNKGNFPGRFSGRQFSNSRSEMNVSTLELGDSALYLCASKRETDTQYFGPGTRLTVL.

This rearrangement joins TRBV7-6 to TRBJ1-1; no reliable D call. The germline gives CDR1 SGHVS, CDR2 FNYEAQ. This CDR3 spans 16 amino acids. Trimming cost V 1 base and J 4 bases, with 16 bases left between them. DNA for the CDR3: TGTGCCAGCAGCTTAGGTATTCCGGGTTTGGGCACTGAAGCTTTCTTT. This encodes CASSLGIPGLGTEAFF.

The J gene is TRBJ2-7, the V gene TRBV4-1; 8 positions agree with TRBD2. V shed 0 bases, J shed 3 bases, and the junction held 4 bases outside the gene matches. This CDR3 region has 15 residues. Germline CDR1 MGHRA, CDR2 YSYEKL. The CDR3 coding sequence is TGCGCCAGCAGCCAAGATTCAACTAGCGGCTACGAGCAGTACTTC. Its translation: CASSQDSTSGYEQYF.

Remarks on this clone: This specimen includes other DNA sequences encoding the same CDR3. The chain recombines TRBV7-2 with TRBJ1-5, with D maybe TRBD1 (5 bases). In germline, CDR1 is SGHTA, CDR2 FQGNSA. The CDR3 extends over 14 amino acids. Trimming removed 1 base at V and 6 bases at J, with 10 bases between. In DNA, the CDR3 is TGTGCCAGCAGCTTAGAATGGGGGGGTCAGCCCCAGCATTTT. Encoded protein: CASSLEWGGQPQHF. Drawing the rest from reference TRBV7-2 and TRBJ1-5, the complete variable domain is GAGVSQSPSNKVTEKGKDVELRCDPISGHTALYWYRQSLGQGLEFLIYFQGNSAPDKSGLPSDRFSAERTGGSVSTLTIQRTQQEDSAVYLCASSLEWGGQPQHFGDGTRLSIL.

This clone appeared once. J is TRBJ2-1 and V is TRBV11-3; 10 nucleotides line up with TRBD2. The germline gives CDR1 SGHNT, CDR2 YENEEA. There are 17 residues in the CDR3. Germline trimming cut 3 bases from V and 0 bases from J; bases unmatched to any gene: 5. The CDR3 coding sequence is TGTGCCAGCAGCTTTACCAGCGGGGGGGCCTCCTACAATGAGCAGTTCTTC. As protein: CASSFTSGGASYNEQFF.

This chain links TRBV10-3 with TRBJ2-7, with 7 bases identical to TRBD1. The germline V gene has CDR1 ENHRY and CDR2 SYGVKD. The CDR3 spans 13 residues. The junction had 6 bases not matched to a gene; V was cut back by 5 bases and J by 5 bases. Here the CDR3 DNA reads TGTGCCATCAGTCAGGGGGAATTCGACGAGCAGTACTTC. This encodes CAISQGEFDEQYF.

This clone was recorded once. V usage is TRBV5-1 and J usage is TRBJ1-4, with 7 positions matching TRBD1. Germline V gene data show CDR1 as SGHRS and CDR2 as YFSETQ. This CDR3 is built from 16 residues. After removal of 0 bases from V and 0 bases from J, the junction contained 2 bases not matched to a gene. The CDR3: CASSLGQGTTNEKLFF. CDR3 DNA: TGCGCCAGCAGCTTGGGACAGGGTACAACTAATGAAAAACTGTTTTTT.

The chain is built from TRBV7-9 and TRBJ2-1; D remains ambiguous. Trimming removed 4 bases at V and 9 bases at J, with 16 bases between. This CDR3 contains 14 residues. CDR1 and CDR2 from the germline V gene are SEHNR and FQNEAQ (reference sequence). CDR3 in DNA: TGTGCCAGCAGCTCGGATCCTAGTAGACGTGAGCAGTTCTTC. Encoded protein: CASSSDPSRREQFF.

This chain joins TRBV7-9 and TRBJ2-7; D gene unclear. V was cut by 3 bases and J by 3 bases, with 3 bases left in between. This CDR3 spans 11 amino acids. Germline V lookup: CDR1 SEHNR, CDR2 FQNEAQ (reference sequence). The CDR3 region has the DNA TGTGCCAGCAGCTTGAGCTACGAGCAGTACTTC. It encodes CASSLSYEQYF.

V usage is TRBV10-1 and J usage is TRBJ2-1; possible D gene TRBD1, 6 bases. Trimming cost V 2 bases and J 4 bases, with 12 bases left between them. The CDR3 loop spans 15 amino acids. Germline CDR1 WNHNN, CDR2 SYGVQD (reference sequence). The CDR3, as DNA: TGCGCCAGCAGTGAGCAGGGGACGTCTTACAATGAGCAGTTCTTC. It yields the protein CASSEQGTSYNEQFF.